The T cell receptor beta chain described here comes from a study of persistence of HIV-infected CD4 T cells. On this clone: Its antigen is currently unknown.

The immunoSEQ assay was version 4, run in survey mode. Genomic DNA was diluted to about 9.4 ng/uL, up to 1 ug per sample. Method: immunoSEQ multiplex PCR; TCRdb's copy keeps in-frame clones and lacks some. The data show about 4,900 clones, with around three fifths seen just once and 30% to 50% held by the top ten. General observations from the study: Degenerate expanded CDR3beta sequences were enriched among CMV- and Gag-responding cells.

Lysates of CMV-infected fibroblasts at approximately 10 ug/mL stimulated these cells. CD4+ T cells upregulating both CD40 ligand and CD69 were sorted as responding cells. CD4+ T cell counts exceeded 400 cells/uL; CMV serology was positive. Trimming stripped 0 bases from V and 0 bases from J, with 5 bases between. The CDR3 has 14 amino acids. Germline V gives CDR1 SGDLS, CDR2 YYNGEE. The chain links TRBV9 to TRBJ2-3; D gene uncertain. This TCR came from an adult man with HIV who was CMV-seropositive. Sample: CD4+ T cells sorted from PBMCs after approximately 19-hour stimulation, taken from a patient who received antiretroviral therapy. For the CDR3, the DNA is TGTGCCAGCAGCGTAGAGAGGAGCACAGATACGCAGTATTTT. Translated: CASSVERSTDTQYF.